These T cell receptor beta chains were read from a single sample in a study of OX40 agonist ivuxolimab in advanced cancers. Assay used: immunoSEQ multiplex PCR; TCRdb lists only in-frame clones, some missing. The sample has about 64,000 clones, 80% to 90% seen once. Specimen: CD4+ or CD8+ T cells sorted from blood, collected in a trial of the OX40 agonist ivuxolimab. Source of these receptors: an adult with an advanced solid tumor such as melanoma, head and neck, liver or kidney cancer. CDR3s include the opening cysteine and the closing phenylalanine or tryptophan. The D gene is left open where the match is weak. Clone sizes are given selectively: once, few, many, or a class where the clone is expanded.

d_call	v_call	j_call	clone_size	cdr3_aa	cdr3_nt
-	TRBV5-1	TRBJ2-1	-	CASQQAYSYNEQFF	TGCGCCAGCCAGCAGGCTTACTCCTACAATGAGCAGTTCTTC
-	TRBV21-1	TRBJ2-7	-	CASSKEAYKPSYEQYF	TGTGCCAGCAGCAAAGAGGCATACAAACCCTCCTACGAGCAGTACTTC
-	TRBV7-9	TRBJ1-6	once	CASSLSSPYNSPLHF	TGTGCCAGCAGCTTATCAAGCCCCTATAATTCACCCCTCCACTTT
-	TRBV28	TRBJ2-2	-	CASSLWENTGELFF	TGTGCCAGCAGTTTATGGGAGAACACCGGGGAGCTGTTTTTT
-	TRBV5-4	TRBJ2-1	-	CASSLEYNEQFF	TGTGCCAGCAGCTTGGAGTACAATGAGCAGTTCTTC
TRBD1	TRBV5-8	TRBJ1-6	-	CASSWGARGSYNSPLHF	TGTGCCAGCAGCTGGGGGGCCAGGGGGAGCTATAATTCACCCCTCCACTTT
TRBD1	TRBV7-9	TRBJ2-7	-	CASSLAGTGLTYEQYF	TGTGCCAGCAGCTTAGCCGGGACAGGTTTGACCTACGAGCAGTACTTC
TRBD1	TRBV15	TRBJ2-1	-	CATSTRQGWNEQFF	TGTGCCACCAGCACCCGACAGGGTTGGAATGAGCAGTTCTTC
-	TRBV27	TRBJ2-7	few	CASSLRPGRSYEQYF	TGTGCCAGCAGTTTAAGGCCGGGGAGGTCCTACGAGCAGTACTTC
-	TRBV7-9	TRBJ2-7	-	CASSAWTVPLQYF	TGTGCCAGCAGCGCATGGACGGTACCCCTACAGTACTTC
-	TRBV11-3	TRBJ2-3	-	CASSLTGSTDTQYF	TGTGCCAGCAGCTTAACTGGGAGCACAGATACGCAGTATTTT
TRBD2	TRBV11-3	TRBJ2-5	-	CASSPGAGDLAETQYF	TGTGCCAGCAGCCCAGGAGCGGGAGATTTGGCAGAGACCCAGTACTTC
TRBD1	TRBV11-3	TRBJ2-7	-	CASSLVPLLRGPDEQYF	TGTGCCAGCAGCTTAGTACCCCTACTCAGGGGGCCCGACGAGCAGTACTTC
TRBD2	TRBV27	TRBJ2-1	-	CASSKPLAGGGYNEQFF	TGTGCCAGCAGCAAACCCCTAGCGGGAGGAGGGTACAATGAGCAGTTCTTC
TRBD1	TRBV12-5	TRBJ2-7	-	CASGSGTGSYEQYF	TGTGCTAGTGGTTCCGGGACAGGGTCTTACGAGCAGTACTTC
-	TRBV4-2	TRBJ1-6	-	CASSPQSGAGSPLHF	TGTGCCAGCAGCCCCCAATCGGGGGCAGGTTCACCCCTCCACTTT
-	TRBV10-2	TRBJ1-2	few	CASSEFTGGLNYGYTF	TGCGCCAGCAGTGAGTTCACAGGTGGGCTAAACTATGGCTACACCTTC
-	TRBV6-5	TRBJ2-7	-	CASSYSLGDEQYF	TGTGCCAGCAGTTACTCCTTGGGGGACGAGCAGTACTTC